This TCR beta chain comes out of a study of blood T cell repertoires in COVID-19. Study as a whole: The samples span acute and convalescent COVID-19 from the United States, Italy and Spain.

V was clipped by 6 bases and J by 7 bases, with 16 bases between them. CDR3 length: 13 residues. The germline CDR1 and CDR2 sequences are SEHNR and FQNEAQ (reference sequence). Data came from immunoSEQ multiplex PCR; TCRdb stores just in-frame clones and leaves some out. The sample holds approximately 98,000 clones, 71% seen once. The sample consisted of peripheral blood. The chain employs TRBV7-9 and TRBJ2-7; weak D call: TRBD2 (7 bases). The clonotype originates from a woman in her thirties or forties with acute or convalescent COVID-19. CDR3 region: CASRSGGAGEQYF. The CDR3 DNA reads TGTGCCAGCAGGTCGGGGGGCGCGGGGGAGCAGTACTTC.